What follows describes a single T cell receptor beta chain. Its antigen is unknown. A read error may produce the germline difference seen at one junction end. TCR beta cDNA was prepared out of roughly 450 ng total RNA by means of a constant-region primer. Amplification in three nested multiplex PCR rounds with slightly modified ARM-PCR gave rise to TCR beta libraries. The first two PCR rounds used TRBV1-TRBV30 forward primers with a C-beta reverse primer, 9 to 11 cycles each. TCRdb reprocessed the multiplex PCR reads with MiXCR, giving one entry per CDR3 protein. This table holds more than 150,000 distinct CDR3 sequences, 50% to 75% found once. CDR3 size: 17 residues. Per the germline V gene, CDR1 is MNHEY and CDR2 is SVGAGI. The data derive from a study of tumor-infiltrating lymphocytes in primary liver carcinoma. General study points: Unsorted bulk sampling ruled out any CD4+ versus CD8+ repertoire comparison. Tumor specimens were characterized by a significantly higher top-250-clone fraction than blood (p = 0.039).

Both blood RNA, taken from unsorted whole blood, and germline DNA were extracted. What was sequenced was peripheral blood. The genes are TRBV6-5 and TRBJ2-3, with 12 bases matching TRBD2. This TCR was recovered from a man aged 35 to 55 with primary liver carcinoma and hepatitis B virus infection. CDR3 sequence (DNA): TGTGTCAGCAGCCCCGGGACTAGCGGGTTATACACAGATACGCAGTATTTT. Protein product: CVSSPGTSGLYTDTQYF.